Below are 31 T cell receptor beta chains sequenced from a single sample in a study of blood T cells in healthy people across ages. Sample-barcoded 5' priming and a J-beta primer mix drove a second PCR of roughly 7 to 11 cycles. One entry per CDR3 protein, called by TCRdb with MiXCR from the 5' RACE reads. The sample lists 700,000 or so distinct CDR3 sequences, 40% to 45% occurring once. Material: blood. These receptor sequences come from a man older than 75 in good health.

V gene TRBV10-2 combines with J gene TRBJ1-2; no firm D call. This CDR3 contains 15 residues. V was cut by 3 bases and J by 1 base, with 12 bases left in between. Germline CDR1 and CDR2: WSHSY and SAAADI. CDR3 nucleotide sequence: TGCGCCAGCAGTGATGGGCAGGCCCTTAACTATGGCTACACCTTC. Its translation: CASSDGQALNYGYTF.

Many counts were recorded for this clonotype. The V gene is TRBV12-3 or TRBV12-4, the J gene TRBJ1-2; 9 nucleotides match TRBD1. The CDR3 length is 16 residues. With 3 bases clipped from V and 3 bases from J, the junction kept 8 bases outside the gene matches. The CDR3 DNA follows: TGTGCCAGCAGTTTCAGACAGGGGGACTACTACTATGGCTACACCTTC. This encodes CASSFRQGDYYYGYTF.

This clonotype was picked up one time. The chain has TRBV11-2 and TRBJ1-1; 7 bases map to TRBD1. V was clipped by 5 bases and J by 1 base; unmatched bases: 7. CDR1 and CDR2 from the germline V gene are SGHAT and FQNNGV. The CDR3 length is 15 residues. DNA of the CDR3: TGTGCCAGCAGCGGCGAACAGGGGTGGAACACTGAAGCTTTCTTT. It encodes CASSGEQGWNTEAFF.

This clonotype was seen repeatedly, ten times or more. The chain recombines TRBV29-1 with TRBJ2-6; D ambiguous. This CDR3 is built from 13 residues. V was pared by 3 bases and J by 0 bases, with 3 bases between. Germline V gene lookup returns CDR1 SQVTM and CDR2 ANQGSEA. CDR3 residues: CSVDTSGANVLTF. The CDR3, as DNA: TGCAGCGTTGACACCTCTGGGGCCAACGTCCTGACTTTC.

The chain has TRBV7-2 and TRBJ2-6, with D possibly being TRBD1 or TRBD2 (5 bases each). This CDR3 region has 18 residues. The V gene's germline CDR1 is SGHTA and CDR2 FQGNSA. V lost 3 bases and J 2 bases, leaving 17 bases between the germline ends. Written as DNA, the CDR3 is TGTGCCAGCAGCTTGCAGACCGGGGCGACTCCTGGGGCCAACGTCCTGACTTTC. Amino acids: CASSLQTGATPGANVLTF. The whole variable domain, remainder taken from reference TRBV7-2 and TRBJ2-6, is GAGVSQSPSNKVTEKGKDVELRCDPISGHTALYWYRQSLGQGLEFLIYFQGNSAPDKSGLPSDRFSAERTGGSVSTLTIQRTQQEDSAVYLCASSLQTGATPGANVLTFGAGSRLTVL.

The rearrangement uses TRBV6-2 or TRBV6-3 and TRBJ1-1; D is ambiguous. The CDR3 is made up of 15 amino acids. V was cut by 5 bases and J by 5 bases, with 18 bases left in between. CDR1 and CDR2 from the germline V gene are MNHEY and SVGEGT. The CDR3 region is CASSGGRRTGTEAFF. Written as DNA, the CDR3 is TGTGCCAGCAGTGGCGGACGTCGAACCGGGACTGAAGCTTTCTTT.

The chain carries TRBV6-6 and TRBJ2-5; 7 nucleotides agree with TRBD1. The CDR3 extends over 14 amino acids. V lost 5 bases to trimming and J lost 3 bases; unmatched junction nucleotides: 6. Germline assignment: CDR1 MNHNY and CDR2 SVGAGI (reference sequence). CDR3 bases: TGTGCCAGCAGTGCCCCGGGGACAGAAGAGACCCAGTACTTC. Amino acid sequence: CASSAPGTEETQYF.

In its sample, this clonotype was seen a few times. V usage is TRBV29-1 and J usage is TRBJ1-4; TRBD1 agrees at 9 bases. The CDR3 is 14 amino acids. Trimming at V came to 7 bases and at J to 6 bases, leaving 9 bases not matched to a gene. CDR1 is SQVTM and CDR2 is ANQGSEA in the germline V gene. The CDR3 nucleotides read TGCAGCGCCGGGGGGACAGGGTATGATGAAAAACTGTTTTTT. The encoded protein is CSAGGTGYDEKLFF.

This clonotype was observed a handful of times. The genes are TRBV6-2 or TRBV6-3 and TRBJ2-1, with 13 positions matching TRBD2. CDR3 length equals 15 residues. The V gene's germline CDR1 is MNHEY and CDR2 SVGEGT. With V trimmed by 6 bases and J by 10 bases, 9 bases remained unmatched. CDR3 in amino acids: CASSVTGLAGQEQFF. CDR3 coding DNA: TGTGCCAGCAGCGTGACGGGACTAGCGGGGCAAGAGCAGTTCTTC.

The CDR3 spells CSADSGTMNTEAFF. The CDR3 DNA is TGCAGCGCTGACAGTGGTACTATGAACACTGAAGCTTTCTTT. This chain joins TRBV29-1 and TRBJ1-1; TRBD1 might be the D (5 bases). The CDR3 contains 14 residues. V dropped 7 bases and J dropped 0 bases, with 15 bases sitting between them. Germline values: CDR1 SQVTM, CDR2 ANQGSEA.

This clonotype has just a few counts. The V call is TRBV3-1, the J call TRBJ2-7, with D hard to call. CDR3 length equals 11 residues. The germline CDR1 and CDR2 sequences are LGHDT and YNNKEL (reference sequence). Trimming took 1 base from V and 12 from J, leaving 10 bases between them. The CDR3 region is CASSQGARSYF. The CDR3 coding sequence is TGTGCCAGCAGCCAAGGGGCCAGGTCGTACTTC.

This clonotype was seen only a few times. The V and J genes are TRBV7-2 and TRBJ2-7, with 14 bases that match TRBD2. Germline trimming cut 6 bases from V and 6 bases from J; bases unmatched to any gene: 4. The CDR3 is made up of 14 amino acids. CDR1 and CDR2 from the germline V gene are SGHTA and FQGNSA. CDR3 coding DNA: TGTGCCAGCAGAACCGGGACTAGCGGGAGCGAGCAGTACTTC. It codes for CASRTGTSGSEQYF.

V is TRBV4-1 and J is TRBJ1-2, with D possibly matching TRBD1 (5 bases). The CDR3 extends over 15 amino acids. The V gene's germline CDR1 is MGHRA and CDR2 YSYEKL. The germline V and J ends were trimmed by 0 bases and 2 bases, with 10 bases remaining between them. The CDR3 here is CASSQEEGRNYGYTF. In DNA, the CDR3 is TGCGCCAGCAGCCAAGAGGAGGGGCGCAACTATGGCTACACCTTC.

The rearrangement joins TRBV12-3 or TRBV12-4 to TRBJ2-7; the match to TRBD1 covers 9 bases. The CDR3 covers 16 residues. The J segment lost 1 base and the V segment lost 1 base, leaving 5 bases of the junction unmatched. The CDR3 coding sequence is TGTGCCAGCAGTTTAGGCGCGGGACAGGGATCCTACGAGCAGTACTTC. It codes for CASSLGAGQGSYEQYF.

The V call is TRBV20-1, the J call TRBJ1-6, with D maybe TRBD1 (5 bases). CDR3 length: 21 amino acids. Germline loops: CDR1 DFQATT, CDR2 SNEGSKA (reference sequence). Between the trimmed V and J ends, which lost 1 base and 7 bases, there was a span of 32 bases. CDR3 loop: CSARVGGLGAGRPLENSPLHF. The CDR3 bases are TGCAGTGCTAGAGTGGGAGGGTTAGGGGCAGGGAGACCCCTAGAAAATTCACCCCTCCACTTT.

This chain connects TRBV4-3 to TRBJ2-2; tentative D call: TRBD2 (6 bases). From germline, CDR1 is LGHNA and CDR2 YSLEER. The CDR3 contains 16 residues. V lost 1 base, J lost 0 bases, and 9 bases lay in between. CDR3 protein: CASSQGSSANTGELFF. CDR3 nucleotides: TGCGCCAGCAGCCAAGGATCTAGCGCGAACACCGGGGAGCTGTTTTTT.

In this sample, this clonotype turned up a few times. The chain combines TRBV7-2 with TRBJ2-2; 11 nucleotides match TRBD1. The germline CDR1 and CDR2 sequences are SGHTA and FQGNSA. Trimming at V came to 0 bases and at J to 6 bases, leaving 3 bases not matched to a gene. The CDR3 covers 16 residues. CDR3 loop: CASSLAGTGGSGELFF. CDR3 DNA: TGTGCCAGCAGCTTAGCGGGGACAGGGGGTTCCGGGGAGCTGTTTTTT.

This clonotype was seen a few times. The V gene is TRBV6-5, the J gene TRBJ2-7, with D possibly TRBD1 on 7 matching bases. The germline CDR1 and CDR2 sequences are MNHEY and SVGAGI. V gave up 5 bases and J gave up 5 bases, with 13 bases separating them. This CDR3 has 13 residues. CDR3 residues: CASSLIRGDEQYF. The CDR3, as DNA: TGTGCCAGCAGTCTTATCAGGGGGGACGAGCAGTACTTC.

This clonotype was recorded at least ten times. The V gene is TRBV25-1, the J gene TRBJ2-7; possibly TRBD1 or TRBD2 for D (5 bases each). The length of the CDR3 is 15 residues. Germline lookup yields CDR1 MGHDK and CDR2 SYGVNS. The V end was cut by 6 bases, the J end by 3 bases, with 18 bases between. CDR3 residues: CASSEPGRASYEQYF. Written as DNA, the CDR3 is TGTGCCAGCAGCGAGCCGGGACGGGCAAGCTACGAGCAGTACTTC.

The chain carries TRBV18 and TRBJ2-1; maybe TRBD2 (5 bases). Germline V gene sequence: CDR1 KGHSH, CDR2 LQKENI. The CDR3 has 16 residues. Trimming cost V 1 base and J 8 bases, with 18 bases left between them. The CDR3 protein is CASSPRPGGLADEQFF. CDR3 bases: TGTGCCAGCTCACCACGTCCGGGCGGGTTGGCCGATGAGCAGTTCTTC. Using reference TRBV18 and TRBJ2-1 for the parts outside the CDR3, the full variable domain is NAGVMQNPRHLVRRRGQEARLRCSPMKGHSHVYWYRQLPEEGLKFMVYLQKENIIDESGMPKERFSAEFPKEGPSILRIQQVVRGDSAAYFCASSPRPGGLADEQFFGPGTRLTVL.

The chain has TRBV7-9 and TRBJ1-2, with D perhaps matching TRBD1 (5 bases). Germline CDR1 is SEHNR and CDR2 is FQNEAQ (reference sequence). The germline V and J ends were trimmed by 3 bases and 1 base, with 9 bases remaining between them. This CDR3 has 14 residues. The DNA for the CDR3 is TGTGCCAGCAGCTTCGGGGGGAATAACTATGGCTACACCTTC. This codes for CASSFGGNNYGYTF.

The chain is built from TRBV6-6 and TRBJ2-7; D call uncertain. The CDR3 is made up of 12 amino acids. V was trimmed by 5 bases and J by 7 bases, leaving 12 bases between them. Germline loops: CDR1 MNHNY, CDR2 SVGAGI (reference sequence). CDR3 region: CASSPAFYEQYF. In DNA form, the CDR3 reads TGTGCCAGCAGTCCGGCGTTCTATGAGCAGTACTTC.

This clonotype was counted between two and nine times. CDR3 loop: CASSWQGYTEAFF. The CDR3, as DNA: TGTGCCAGCAGTTGGCAGGGATACACTGAAGCTTTCTTT. The chain recombines TRBV6-2 or TRBV6-3 with TRBJ1-1; D is possibly TRBD1 (5 bases). CDR1 is MNHEY and CDR2 is SVGEGT in the germline V gene. CDR3 length: 13 amino acids. The germline V and J ends were trimmed by 4 bases and 3 bases, with 9 bases remaining between them.

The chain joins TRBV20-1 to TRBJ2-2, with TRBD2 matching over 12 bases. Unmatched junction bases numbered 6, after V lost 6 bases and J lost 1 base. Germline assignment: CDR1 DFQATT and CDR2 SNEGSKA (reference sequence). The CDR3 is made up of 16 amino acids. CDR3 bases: TGCAGTGCCGGAACTAGCGGGGGGTTGAACACCGGGGAGCTGTTTTTT. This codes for CSAGTSGGLNTGELFF.

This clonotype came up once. CDR3 sequence: CASSLGDQTWTQYF. The CDR3 DNA is TGTGCCAGCAGCTTGGGGGACCAAACATGGACCCAGTACTTC. The chain carries TRBV7-2 and TRBJ2-7; TRBD1 or TRBD2 may be the D gene (5 bases each). The tail of the sequence fits TRBJ2-5 better, so the J call may be wrong. The germline V gene has CDR1 SGHTA and CDR2 FQGNSA. This CDR3 is built from 14 residues.

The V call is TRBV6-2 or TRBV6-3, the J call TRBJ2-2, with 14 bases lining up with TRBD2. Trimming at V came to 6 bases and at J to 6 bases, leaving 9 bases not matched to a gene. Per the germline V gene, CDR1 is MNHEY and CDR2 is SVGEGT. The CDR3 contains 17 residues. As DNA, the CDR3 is TGTGCCAGCAGCCTCGGACTAGCGGGGGGCCGGGCCGGGGAGCTGTTTTTT. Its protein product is CASSLGLAGGRAGELFF.

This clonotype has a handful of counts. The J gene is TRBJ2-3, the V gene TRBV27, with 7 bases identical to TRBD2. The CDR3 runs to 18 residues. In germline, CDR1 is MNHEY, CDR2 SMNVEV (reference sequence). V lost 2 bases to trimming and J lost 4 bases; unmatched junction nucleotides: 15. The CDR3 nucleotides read TGTGCCAGCAGTTTACTACTCTCTAGCGGTGCGGGCCCAGATACGCAGTATTTT. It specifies CASSLLLSSGAGPDTQYF.

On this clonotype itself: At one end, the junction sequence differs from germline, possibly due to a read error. CDR3 nucleotides: TGCAGCGTCTCGACACGAACCTACAATGAGCCCCAGCATTTT. Amino acid sequence: CSVSTRTYNEPQHF. The chain combines TRBV29-1 with TRBJ1-5; D remains unclear. The CDR3 covers 14 residues. CDR1 and CDR2 from the germline V gene are SQVTM and ANQGSEA.

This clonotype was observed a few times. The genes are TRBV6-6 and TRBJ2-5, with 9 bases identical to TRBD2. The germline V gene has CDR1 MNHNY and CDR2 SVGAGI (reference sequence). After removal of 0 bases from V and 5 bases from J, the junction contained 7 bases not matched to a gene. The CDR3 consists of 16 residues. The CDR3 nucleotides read TGTGCCAGCAGTTACTCCAGCGGGGGGCCGGTGGAGACCCAGTACTTC. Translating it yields CASSYSSGGPVETQYF.

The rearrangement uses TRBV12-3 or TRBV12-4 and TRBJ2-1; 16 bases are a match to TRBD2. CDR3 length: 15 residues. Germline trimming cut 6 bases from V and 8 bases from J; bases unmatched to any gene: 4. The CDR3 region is CASRSGTSGRDEQFF. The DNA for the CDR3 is TGTGCCAGCAGATCCGGGACTAGCGGGAGGGATGAGCAGTTCTTC.

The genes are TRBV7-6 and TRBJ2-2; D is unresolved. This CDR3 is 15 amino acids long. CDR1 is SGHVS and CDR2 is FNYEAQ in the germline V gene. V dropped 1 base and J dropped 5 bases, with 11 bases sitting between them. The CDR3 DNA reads TGTGCCAGCAGCTTAGTCTCTTGGATAACCGGGGAGCTGTTTTTT. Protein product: CASSLVSWITGELFF.